This T cell receptor beta chain is drawn from a study of blood T cell repertoires in COVID-19. In the study overall: Both acute and convalescent COVID-19 samples were obtained from the United States, Italy and Spain. PBMCs, B-cell-depleted T cells, or T cells were the source of the cDNA or gDNA that made up the material.

Authors' analysis steps: Reference gene primers were amplified, and this amplification served to estimate nucleated cell counts. Profiled with immunoSEQ multiplex PCR; TCRdb holds only in-frame clones, not every one. The V and J calls and clone size are taken from that table; D and trimming were inferred from the DNA. The sample has under 350,000 clones; 85% are singletons. V shed 9 bases, J shed 10 bases, and the junction held 3 bases outside the gene matches. The germline V gene encodes CDR1 MNHEY and CDR2 SVGAGI. The CDR3 totals 12 residues. The sequenced sample was peripheral blood. The clonotype originates from a human donor in a cohort sampled during active COVID-19. The chain recombines TRBV6-5 with TRBJ1-6; 10 nucleotides align to TRBD1. CDR3 DNA: TGTGCCAGACCGGGACAGGGGTCACCCCTCCACTTT. This sequence encodes CARPGQGSPLHF.